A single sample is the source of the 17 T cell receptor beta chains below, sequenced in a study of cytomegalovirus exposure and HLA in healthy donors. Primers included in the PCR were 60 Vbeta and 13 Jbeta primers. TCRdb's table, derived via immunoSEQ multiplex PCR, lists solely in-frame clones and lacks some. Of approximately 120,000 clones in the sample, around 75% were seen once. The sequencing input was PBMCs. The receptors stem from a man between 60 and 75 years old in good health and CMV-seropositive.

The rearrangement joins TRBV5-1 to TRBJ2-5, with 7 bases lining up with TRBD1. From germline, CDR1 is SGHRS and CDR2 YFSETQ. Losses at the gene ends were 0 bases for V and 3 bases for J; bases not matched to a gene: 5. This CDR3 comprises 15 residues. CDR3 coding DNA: TGCGCCAGCAGCTTGGCCGGGACAGAAGAAGAGACCCAGTACTTC. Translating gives CASSLAGTEEETQYF.

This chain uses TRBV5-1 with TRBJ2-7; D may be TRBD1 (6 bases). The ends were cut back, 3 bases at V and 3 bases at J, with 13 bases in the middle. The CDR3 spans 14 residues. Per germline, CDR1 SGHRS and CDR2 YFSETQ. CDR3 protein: CASSSFDRNYEQYF. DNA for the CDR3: TGCGCCAGCAGCTCGTTTGACAGGAACTACGAGCAGTACTTC.

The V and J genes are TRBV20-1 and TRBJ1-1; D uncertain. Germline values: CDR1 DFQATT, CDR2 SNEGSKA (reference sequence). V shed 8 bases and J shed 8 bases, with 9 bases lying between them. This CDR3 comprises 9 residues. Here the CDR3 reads CSPGLEAFF. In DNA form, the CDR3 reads TGCAGTCCCGGACTAGAAGCTTTCTTT.

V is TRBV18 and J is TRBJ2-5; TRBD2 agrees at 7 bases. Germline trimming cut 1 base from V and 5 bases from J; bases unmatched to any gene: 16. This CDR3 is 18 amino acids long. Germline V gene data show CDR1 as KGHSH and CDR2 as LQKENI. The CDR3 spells CASSPRGGGGSAGETQYF. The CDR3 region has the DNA TGTGCCAGCTCACCACGGGGCGGCGGGGGTTCTGCGGGGGAGACCCAGTACTTC.

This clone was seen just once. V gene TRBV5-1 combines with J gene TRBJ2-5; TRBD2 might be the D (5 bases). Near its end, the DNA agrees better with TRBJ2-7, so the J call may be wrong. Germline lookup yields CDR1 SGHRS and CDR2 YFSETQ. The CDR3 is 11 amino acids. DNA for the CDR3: TGCGCCAGCTCGGACTGGAACGAGCAGTACTTC. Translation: CASSDWNEQYF.

The CDR3 loop is CASRTPDNPYEQYF. Here the CDR3 DNA reads TGTGCCAGCAGAACCCCGGACAACCCCTACGAGCAGTACTTC. The gene calls are TRBV7-8 and TRBJ2-7; TRBD1 is a possible D gene (5 bases). Germline values: CDR1 SGHVS, CDR2 FQNEAQ. Deletions cut 6 bases from V and 2 bases from J, with 14 bases between. The CDR3 extends over 14 amino acids.

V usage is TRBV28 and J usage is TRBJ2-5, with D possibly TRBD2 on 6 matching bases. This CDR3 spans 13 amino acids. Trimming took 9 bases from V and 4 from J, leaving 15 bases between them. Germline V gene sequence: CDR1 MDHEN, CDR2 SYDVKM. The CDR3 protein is CASRDSGRETQYF. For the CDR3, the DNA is TGTGCCAGTCGGGACTCAGGAAGAGAGACCCAGTACTTC.

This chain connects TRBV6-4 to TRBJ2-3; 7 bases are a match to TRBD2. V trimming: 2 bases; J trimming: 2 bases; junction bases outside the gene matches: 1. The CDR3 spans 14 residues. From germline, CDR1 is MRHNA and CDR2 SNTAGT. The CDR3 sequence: CASSDGGDTDTQYF. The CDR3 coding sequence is TGTGCCAGCAGTGACGGGGGGGACACAGATACGCAGTATTTT.

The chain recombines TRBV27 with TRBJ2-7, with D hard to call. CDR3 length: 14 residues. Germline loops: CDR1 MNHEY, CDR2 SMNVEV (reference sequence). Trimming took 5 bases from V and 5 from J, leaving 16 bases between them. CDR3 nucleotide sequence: TGTGCCAGCAGTCCCACGGGTTGGTTTCACGAGCAGTACTTC. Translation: CASSPTGWFHEQYF.

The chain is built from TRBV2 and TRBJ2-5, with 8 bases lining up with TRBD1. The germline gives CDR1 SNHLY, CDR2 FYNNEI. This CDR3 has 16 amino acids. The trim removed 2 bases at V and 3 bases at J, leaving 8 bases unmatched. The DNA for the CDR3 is TGTGCCAGCAGTGAACTATCGCTGGACAGGGAAGAGACCCAGTACTTC. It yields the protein CASSELSLDREETQYF.

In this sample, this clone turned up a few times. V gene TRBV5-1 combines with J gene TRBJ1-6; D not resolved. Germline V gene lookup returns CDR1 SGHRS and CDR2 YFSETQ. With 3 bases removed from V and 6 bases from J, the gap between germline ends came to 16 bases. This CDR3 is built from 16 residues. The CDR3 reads CASSSEGAVFNSPLHF. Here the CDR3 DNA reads TGCGCCAGCAGCTCGGAGGGAGCAGTCTTTAATTCACCCCTCCACTTT. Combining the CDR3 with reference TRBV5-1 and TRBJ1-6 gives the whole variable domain KAGVTQTPRYLIKTRGQQVTLSCSPISGHRSVSWYQQTPGQGLQFLFEYFSETQRNKGNFPGRFSGRQFSNSRSEMNVSTLELGDSALYLCASSSEGAVFNSPLHFGNGTRLTVT.

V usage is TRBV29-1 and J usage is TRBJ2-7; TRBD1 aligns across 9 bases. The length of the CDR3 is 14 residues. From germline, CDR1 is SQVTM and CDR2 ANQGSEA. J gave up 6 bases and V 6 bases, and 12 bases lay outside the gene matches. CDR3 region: CSVLSGTGNGEQYF. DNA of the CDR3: TGCAGCGTCCTTTCCGGGACAGGGAATGGCGAGCAGTACTTC.

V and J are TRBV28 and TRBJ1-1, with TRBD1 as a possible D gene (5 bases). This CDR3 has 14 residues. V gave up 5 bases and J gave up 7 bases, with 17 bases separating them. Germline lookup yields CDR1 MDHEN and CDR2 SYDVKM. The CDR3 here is CASSTQGKQGEAFF. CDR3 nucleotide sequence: TGTGCCAGCAGTACTCAGGGAAAGCAAGGTGAAGCTTTCTTT.

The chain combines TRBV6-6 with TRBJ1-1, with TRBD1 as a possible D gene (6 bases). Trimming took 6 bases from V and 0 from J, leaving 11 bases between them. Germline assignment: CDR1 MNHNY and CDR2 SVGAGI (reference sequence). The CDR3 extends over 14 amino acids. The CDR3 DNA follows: TGTGCCAGCAGACAGGGTGGGGTGAACACTGAAGCTTTCTTT. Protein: CASRQGGVNTEAFF.

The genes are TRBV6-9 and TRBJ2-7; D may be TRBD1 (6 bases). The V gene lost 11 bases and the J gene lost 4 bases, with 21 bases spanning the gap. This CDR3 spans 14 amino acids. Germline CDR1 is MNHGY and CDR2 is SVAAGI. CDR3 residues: CADPPGARRYEQYF. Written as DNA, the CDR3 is TGTGCCGACCCCCCAGGGGCACGGAGGTACGAGCAGTACTTC.

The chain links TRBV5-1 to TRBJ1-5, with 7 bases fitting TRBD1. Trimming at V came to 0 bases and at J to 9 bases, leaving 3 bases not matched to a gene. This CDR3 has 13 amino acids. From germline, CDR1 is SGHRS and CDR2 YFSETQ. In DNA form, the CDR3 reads TGCGCCAGCAGCTTGGAGACAGGGAGGCCCCAGCATTTT. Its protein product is CASSLETGRPQHF.

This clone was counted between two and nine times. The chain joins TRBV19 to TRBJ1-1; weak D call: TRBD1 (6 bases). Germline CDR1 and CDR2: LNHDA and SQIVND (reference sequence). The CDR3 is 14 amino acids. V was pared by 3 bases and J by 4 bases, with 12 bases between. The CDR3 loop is CASSIGQWGTEAFF. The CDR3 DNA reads TGTGCCAGTAGTATCGGACAGTGGGGCACTGAAGCTTTCTTT.